This T cell receptor (beta chain) was captured by sequencing in a study of T cell responses to AZD1222 COVID-19 vaccine. General study findings and limits: Recipients of AZD1222 seropositive at baseline numbered only five or six. Receipt of two AZD1222 doses was followed by a rise in Spike-specific TCR breadth and depth. The donor group comprised mostly white British people and more females; the analysis possibly underestimated clonal diversity.

The method was immunoSEQ multiplex PCR; TCRdb's version includes in-frame clones alone and lacks a portion of them. The sample lists some 80,000 clones, 60% to 85% occurring once. Looked up from germline, CDR1 is SNHLY and CDR2 is FYNNEI. J lost 1 base, V lost 6 bases, and 6 bases had no gene match. The CDR3 is made up of 15 amino acids. Remarks on this clone: Its antigen is as yet unknown.

The rearrangement links TRBV2 to TRBJ1-5, with 7 bases that match TRBD1. This TCR was recovered from an adult who received the MenACWY meningococcal vaccine as a control. This specimen consisted of peripheral blood, obtained 28 days after the second dose of the MenACWY control vaccine. CDR3 sequence reads: CASSLQGFSNQPQHF. The DNA of the CDR3 is TGTGCCAGCAGCCTACAGGGGTTCAGCAATCAGCCCCAGCATTTT.